Following are 9 T cell receptor beta chains from one sample sequenced in a study of patients and donors after allogeneic stem cell transplantation. TCRdb re-derived calls from the RT-PCR reads in MiXCR, one entry per CDR3 protein. The data show 400,000 to 500,000 distinct CDR3 sequences, around 15% seen once. The sample was blood, either unsorted or a sorted T cell fraction (not recorded which). These receptor sequences come from a human donor who was either an allogeneic HSCT recipient or a stem cell or donor lymphocyte infusion donor (not recorded which). It is not recorded whose cells these are; they may come from a transplant donor.

There are a few counts of this clonotype. The chain links TRBV5-1 to TRBJ2-3, with TRBD1 matching 9 bases. Germline-derived CDR1 and CDR2 are SGHRS and YFSETQ. The CDR3 has 14 amino acids. V lost 4 bases to trimming and J lost 5 bases; unmatched junction nucleotides: 5. CDR3 sequence reads: CASSPGTGKDTQYF. In nucleotides, the CDR3 is TGCGCCAGCAGCCCGGGGACAGGGAAAGATACGCAGTATTTT.

This clonotype occurred a few times. The rearrangement joins TRBV29-1 to TRBJ1-1; no clear D gene. Germline values: CDR1 SQVTM, CDR2 ANQGSEA. CDR3 length: 12 residues. Trimming took off 8 bases at V and 4 bases at J, with 14 bases between the two ends. DNA of the CDR3: TGCAGCTCCCAAAACGGGGTCACTGAAGCTTTCTTT. Translating gives CSSQNGVTEAFF.

The CDR3 coding sequence is TGCAGTGCTAGAGATAGGACAGGGTGGTCCTACGAGCAGTACTTC. Its protein product is CSARDRTGWSYEQYF. The V call is TRBV20-1, the J call TRBJ2-7; 8 bases are shared with TRBD1. The germline gives CDR1 DFQATT, CDR2 SNEGSKA (reference sequence). The CDR3 runs to 15 residues. With V trimmed by 0 bases and J by 1 base, 5 bases remained unmatched.

This clonotype was detected only a few times. The CDR3 loop reads CASSDGPQGNEQFF. The CDR3 bases are TGCGCCAGCAGCGATGGCCCGCAGGGGAATGAGCAGTTCTTC. The chain joins TRBV5-1 to TRBJ2-1; D is perhaps TRBD1 (6 bases). The CDR3 is 14 residues long. Germline CDR1 SGHRS, CDR2 YFSETQ. With 4 bases removed from V and 7 bases from J, the gap between germline ends came to 15 bases.

This clonotype was recorded at least ten times. The chain couples TRBV12-3 or TRBV12-4 to TRBJ2-1; D possibly corresponds to TRBD2 (6 bases). The germline V and J ends were trimmed by 4 bases and 2 bases, with 15 bases remaining between them. CDR3 size: 16 residues. CDR3 sequence (DNA): TGTGCCAGCAGTTATCGTCCTAGCGATACCTACAATGAGCAGTTCTTC. Encoded protein: CASSYRPSDTYNEQFF.

The chain has TRBV3-1 and TRBJ2-1; no firm D call. Germline CDR1 and CDR2: LGHDT and YNNKEL (reference sequence). The CDR3 spans 15 residues. V lost 1 base and J 0 bases, leaving 7 bases between the germline ends. The CDR3 sequence is CASSQGTYSYNEQFF. As DNA, the CDR3 is TGTGCCAGCAGCCAAGGTACATACTCCTACAATGAGCAGTTCTTC.

This chain connects TRBV10-3 to TRBJ2-7; maybe TRBD2 (5 bases). The germline gives CDR1 ENHRY, CDR2 SYGVKD. The CDR3 sequence is 13 residues long. The germline V and J ends were trimmed by 4 bases and 5 bases, with 12 bases remaining between them. CDR3 coding DNA: TGTGCCATCAGTGGCGCGGACTTTAACGAGCAGTACTTC. It codes for CAISGADFNEQYF.

A few counts support this clonotype. V and J are TRBV6-5 and TRBJ1-2, with 9 bases that match TRBD1. Germline loops: CDR1 MNHEY, CDR2 SVGAGI. With V trimmed by 0 bases and J by 5 bases, 1 base remained unmatched. The CDR3 has 14 residues. In DNA, the CDR3 is TGTGCCAGCAGTTACTCGACAGGGGGATATGGCTACACCTTC. It encodes CASSYSTGGYGYTF.

Only a few counts were recorded for this clonotype. The chain joins TRBV3-1 to TRBJ2-3, with a weak D call TRBD2 (5 bases). The CDR3 contains 12 residues. Germline CDR1 LGHDT, CDR2 YNNKEL (reference sequence). Trimming took 5 bases from V and 8 from J, leaving 11 bases between them. In DNA, the CDR3 is TGTGCCAGCAGCGCGGACCGGGGTACGCAGTATTTT. Translated, it gives CASSADRGTQYF.